The source of this T cell receptor (beta chain) is a study of cytomegalovirus exposure and HLA in healthy donors. Study findings and constraints: The authors reported that TCR beta sequences could predict HLA-A and HLA-B alleles. These predictions were accurate for most subjects in the first cohort. Common viral pathogens seemed to be connected with several of the most significant clusters, according to a later analysis. The study dropped some indistinguishable V segments, TRBV6-2 and TRBV6-3 among them.

Turning to this clone: Its target is not known.

The PCR made use of 60 Vbeta and 13 Jbeta primers. Repertoires were generated with immunoSEQ multiplex PCR, while TCRdb's copy carries only in-frame clones and drops some. This table has 90,000 to 100,000 clones, about 80% appearing once. Trimming at V came to 1 base and at J to 1 base, leaving 5 bases not matched to a gene. Looked up from germline, CDR1 is MDHEN and CDR2 is SYDVKM. The CDR3 is 17 amino acids. This receptor was taken from a man aged 40-49 years in good health and CMV-seronegative. Source material: PBMCs. This chain links TRBV28 with TRBJ2-5; 11 nucleotides agree with TRBD2. In nucleotides, the CDR3 is TGTGCCAGCAGTTTATTGGCGGGGACTAGCGGCCAAGAGACCCAGTACTTC. It encodes CASSLLAGTSGQETQYF.